A single sample is the source of the 10 T cell receptor beta chains below, sequenced in a study of cytomegalovirus exposure and HLA in healthy donors. 60 Vbeta and 13 Jbeta primers were used in PCR. Profiled with immunoSEQ multiplex PCR; TCRdb holds only in-frame clones, not every one. The repertoire has around 300,000 clones, around 90% of them found once; the top ten carry roughly 2.1%. Specimen: PBMCs. The receptors come from a woman under 30 in good health and CMV-seronegative.

This chain links TRBV11-2 with TRBJ2-1; D is perhaps TRBD2 (6 bases). Between the trimmed V and J ends, which lost 4 bases and 2 bases, there was a span of 15 bases. CDR1 is SGHAT, CDR2 FQNNGV, per germline. The length of the CDR3 is 16 residues. The CDR3 loop reads CASSSRRRGTYNEQFF. As DNA, the CDR3 is TGTGCCAGCAGCTCCAGGCGGCGGGGCACCTACAATGAGCAGTTCTTC.

This clone was detected only once. The CDR3 loop is CASSLDRGPETQYF. The CDR3 DNA follows: TGTGCCAGCAGCTTAGACAGGGGGCCGGAGACCCAGTACTTC. This sequence joins TRBV13 and TRBJ2-5; TRBD1 matches 9 bases. J was trimmed by 5 bases and V by 1 base; bases with no gene match: 2. The CDR3 loop spans 14 amino acids. Germline V CDR1 and CDR2: PRHDT, FYEKMQ (reference sequence).

This clone came up once. V is TRBV30 and J is TRBJ2-1; TRBD1 matches 9 bases. This CDR3 region has 14 residues. Germline V gene lookup returns CDR1 GTSNPN and CDR2 SVGIG (reference sequence). Trimming cost V 2 bases and J 2 bases; bases outside gene matches: 1. The CDR3 loop is CAWSWDRAYNEQFF. The DNA of the CDR3 is TGTGCCTGGAGTTGGGACAGGGCCTACAATGAGCAGTTCTTC.

The V gene is TRBV29-1, the J gene TRBJ2-7; 7 positions match TRBD2. Germline V gives CDR1 SQVTM, CDR2 ANQGSEA. The CDR3 is made up of 13 amino acids. The V gene end was trimmed by 6 bases and the J gene end by 7 bases; junction bases not matched to a gene: 12. CDR3: CSVGGGAGREQYF. CDR3 DNA: TGCAGCGTGGGCGGGGGAGCCGGCAGGGAGCAGTACTTC.

V is TRBV6-5 and J is TRBJ2-5, with D hard to call. CDR1 MNHEY and CDR2 SVGAGI come from the germline V gene. Trimming stripped 2 bases from V and 3 bases from J, with 13 bases between. This CDR3 is 15 amino acids long. The CDR3 sequence is CASSYLGLGEETQYF. In DNA form, the CDR3 reads TGTGCCAGCAGTTACCTAGGCCTCGGCGAAGAGACCCAGTACTTC.

A word on this clone: Different DNA sequences within this sample yield the same CDR3. V usage is TRBV5-1 and J usage is TRBJ2-5; 14 bases map to TRBD2. The V and J ends lost 4 bases and 3 bases, in that order; junction bases with no gene match: 5. The V gene's germline CDR1 is SGHRS and CDR2 YFSETQ. This CDR3 is built from 16 residues. This chain's CDR3 is CASSLTSGGAEETQYF. In DNA, the CDR3 is TGCGCCAGCAGCCTGACTAGCGGGGGGGCCGAAGAGACCCAGTACTTC.

V is TRBV2 and J is TRBJ1-5, with a possible D match to TRBD1 (5 bases). The ends were cut back, 5 bases at V and 4 bases at J, with 12 bases in the middle. This CDR3 has 14 residues. Germline lookup yields CDR1 SNHLY and CDR2 FYNNEI. For the CDR3, the DNA is TGTGCCAGCAGTTTTGACAGTGCGAATCAGCCCCAGCATTTT. Residues: CASSFDSANQPQHF.

The chain has TRBV7-9 and TRBJ2-7; TRBD2 aligns across 12 bases. V shed 5 bases, J shed 2 bases, and the junction held 7 bases outside the gene matches. The CDR3 consists of 16 residues. Germline V gene lookup returns CDR1 SEHNR and CDR2 FQNEAQ (reference sequence). The CDR3 sequence is CASSARTSGAAYEQYF. For the CDR3, the DNA is TGTGCCAGCAGCGCCCGGACTAGCGGGGCCGCCTACGAGCAGTACTTC.

The gene calls are TRBV30 and TRBJ2-7; perhaps TRBD1 as D (6 bases). CDR1 and CDR2 (germline): GTSNPN, SVGIG (reference sequence). The CDR3 is 13 residues long. Trimming pared 5 bases from V and 5 bases from J, leaving 16 bases between. CDR3: CAWSGTLSNEQYF. The CDR3 coding sequence is TGTGCCTGGTCCGGGACACTGTCTAACGAGCAGTACTTC.

Comments on this clone: This specimen includes other DNA sequences encoding the same CDR3. The gene calls are TRBV27 and TRBJ1-6; 8 nucleotides align to TRBD1. This CDR3 comprises 15 residues. V shed 3 bases, J shed 13 bases, and the junction held 11 bases outside the gene matches. Per germline, CDR1 MNHEY and CDR2 SMNVEV (reference sequence). This CDR3 is CASSLKQGGRSPLHF. CDR3 coding DNA: TGTGCCAGCAGTTTGAAACAGGGGGGTCGATCCCCCCTCCACTTT.